The TCR beta chain described here comes from a study of OX40 agonist ivuxolimab in advanced cancers. Study-wide background: Among those treated, three patients had partial responses, one with hepatocellular carcinoma and two with cutaneous melanoma.

Study-level results: Both blood CD4+ and CD8+ T cells showed clonal growth by week 6 at 0.1 to 3.0 mg/kg. Partial responders receiving 0.1-3.0 mg/kg showed among the lowest clonal expansion.

Of note for this clone: Its antigen is undetermined.

The V and J ends lost 0 bases and 5 bases, in that order; junction bases with no gene match: 0. Germline CDR1 and CDR2: ENHRY and SYGVKD. This CDR3 has 13 amino acids. Here immunoSEQ multiplex PCR was the method, and the copy in TCRdb shows in-frame clones only, minus some. The table lists some 64,000 clones, under 95% of them singletons. The sample was CD4+ or CD8+ T cells sorted from blood, taken in a trial of the OX40 agonist ivuxolimab. The receptor comes from an adult with an advanced solid tumor such as melanoma, head and neck, liver or kidney cancer. This sequence joins TRBV10-3 and TRBJ2-7; 8 nucleotides align to TRBD2. The CDR3 here is CAISESGRDEQYF. In DNA form, the CDR3 reads TGTGCCATCAGTGAGTCCGGGAGGGACGAGCAGTACTTC.